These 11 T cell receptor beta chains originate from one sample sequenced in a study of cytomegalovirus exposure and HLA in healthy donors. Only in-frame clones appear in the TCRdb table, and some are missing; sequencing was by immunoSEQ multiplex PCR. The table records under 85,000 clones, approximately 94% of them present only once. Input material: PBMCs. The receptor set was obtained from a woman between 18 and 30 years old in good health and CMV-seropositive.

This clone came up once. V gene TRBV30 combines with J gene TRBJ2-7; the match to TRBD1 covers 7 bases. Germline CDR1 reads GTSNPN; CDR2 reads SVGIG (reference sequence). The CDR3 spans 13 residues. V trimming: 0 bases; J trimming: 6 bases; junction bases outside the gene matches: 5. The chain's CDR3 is CAWSVVNRGEQYF. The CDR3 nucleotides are TGTGCCTGGAGTGTAGTCAACAGGGGCGAGCAGTACTTC.

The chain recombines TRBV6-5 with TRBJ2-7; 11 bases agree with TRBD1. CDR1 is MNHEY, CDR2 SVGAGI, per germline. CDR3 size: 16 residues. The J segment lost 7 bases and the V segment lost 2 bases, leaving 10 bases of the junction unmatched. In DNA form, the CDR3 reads TGTGCCAGCAGTTACAGAGGACAGGGGGCACAAAGGGAGCAGTACTTC. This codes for CASSYRGQGAQREQYF.

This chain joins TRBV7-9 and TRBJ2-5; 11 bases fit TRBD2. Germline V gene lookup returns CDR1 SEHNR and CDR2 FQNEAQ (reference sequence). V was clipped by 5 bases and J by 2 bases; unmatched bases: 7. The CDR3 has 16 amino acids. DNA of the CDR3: TGTGCCAGCAGCCGGAGACGGACTAGCGGGCAAGAGACCCAGTACTTC. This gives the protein CASSRRRTSGQETQYF.

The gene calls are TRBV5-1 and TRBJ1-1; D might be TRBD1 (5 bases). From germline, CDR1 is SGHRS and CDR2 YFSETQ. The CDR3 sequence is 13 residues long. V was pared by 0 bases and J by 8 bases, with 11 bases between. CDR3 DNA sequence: TGCGCCAGCAGCTTGGAAGGGTACAGGGAAGCTTTCTTT. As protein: CASSLEGYREAFF.

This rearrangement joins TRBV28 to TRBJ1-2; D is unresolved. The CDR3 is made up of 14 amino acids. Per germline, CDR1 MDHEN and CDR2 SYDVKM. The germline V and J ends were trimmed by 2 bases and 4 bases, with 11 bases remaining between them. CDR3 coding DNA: TGTGCCAGCAGTTTAGCTCACCCGGTCTATGGCTACACCTTC. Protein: CASSLAHPVYGYTF.

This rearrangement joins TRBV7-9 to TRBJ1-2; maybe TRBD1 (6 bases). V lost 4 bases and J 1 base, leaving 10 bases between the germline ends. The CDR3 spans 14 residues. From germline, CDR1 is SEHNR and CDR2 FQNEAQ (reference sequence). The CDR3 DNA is TGTGCCAGCAGCTCGACAGGCGTTAACTATGGCTACACCTTC. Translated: CASSSTGVNYGYTF.

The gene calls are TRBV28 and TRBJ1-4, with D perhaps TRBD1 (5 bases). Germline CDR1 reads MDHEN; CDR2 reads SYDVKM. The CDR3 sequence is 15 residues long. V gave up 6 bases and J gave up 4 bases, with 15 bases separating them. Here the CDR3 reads CASSGGNGRNEKLFF. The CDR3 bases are TGTGCCAGCAGCGGGGGAAATGGGCGTAATGAAAAACTGTTTTTT.

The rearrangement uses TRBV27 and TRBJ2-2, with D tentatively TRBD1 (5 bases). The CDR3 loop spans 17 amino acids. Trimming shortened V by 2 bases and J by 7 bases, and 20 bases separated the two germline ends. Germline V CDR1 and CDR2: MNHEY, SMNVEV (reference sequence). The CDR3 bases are TGTGCCAGCAGTTTACGGTTTCCGGCAGGGTCTATCGGGGAGCTGTTTTTT. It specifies CASSLRFPAGSIGELFF.

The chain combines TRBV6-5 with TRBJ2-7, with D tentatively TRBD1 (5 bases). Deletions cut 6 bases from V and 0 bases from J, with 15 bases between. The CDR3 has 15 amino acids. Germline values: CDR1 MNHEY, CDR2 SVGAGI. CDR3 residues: CASRGPQTVSYEQYF. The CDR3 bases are TGTGCCAGCAGAGGCCCTCAGACAGTCTCCTACGAGCAGTACTTC.

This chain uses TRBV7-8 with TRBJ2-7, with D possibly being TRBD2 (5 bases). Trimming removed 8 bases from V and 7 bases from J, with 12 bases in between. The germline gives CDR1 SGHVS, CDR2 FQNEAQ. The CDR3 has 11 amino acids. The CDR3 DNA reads TGTGCCAGCGGGAGTGCCCGGGAGCAGTACTTC. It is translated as CASGSAREQYF. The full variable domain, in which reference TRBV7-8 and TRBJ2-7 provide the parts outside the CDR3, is GAGVSQSPRYKVAKRGQDVALRCDPISGHVSLFWYQQALGQGPEFLTYFQNEAQLDKSGLPSDRFFAERPEGSVSTLKIQRTQQEDSAVYLCASGSAREQYFGPGTRLTVT.

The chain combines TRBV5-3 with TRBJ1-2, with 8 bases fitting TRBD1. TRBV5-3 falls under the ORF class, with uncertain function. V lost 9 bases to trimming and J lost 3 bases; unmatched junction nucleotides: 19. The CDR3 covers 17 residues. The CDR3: CATRGQTQSTGDYGYTF. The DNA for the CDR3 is TGTGCCACCCGGGGTCAAACACAGTCGACAGGGGACTATGGCTACACCTTC.